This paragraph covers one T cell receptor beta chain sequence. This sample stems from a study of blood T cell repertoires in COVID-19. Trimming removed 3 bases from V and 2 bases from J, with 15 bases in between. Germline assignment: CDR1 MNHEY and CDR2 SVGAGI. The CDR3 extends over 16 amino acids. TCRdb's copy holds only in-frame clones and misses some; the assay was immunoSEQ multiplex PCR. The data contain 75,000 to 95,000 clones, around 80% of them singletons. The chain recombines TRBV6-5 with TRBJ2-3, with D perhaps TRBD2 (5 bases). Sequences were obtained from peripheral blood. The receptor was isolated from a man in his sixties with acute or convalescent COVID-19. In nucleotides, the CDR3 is TGTGCCAGCAGTTATAACGGACTGACGATCACAGATACGCAGTATTTT. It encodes CASSYNGLTITDTQYF.